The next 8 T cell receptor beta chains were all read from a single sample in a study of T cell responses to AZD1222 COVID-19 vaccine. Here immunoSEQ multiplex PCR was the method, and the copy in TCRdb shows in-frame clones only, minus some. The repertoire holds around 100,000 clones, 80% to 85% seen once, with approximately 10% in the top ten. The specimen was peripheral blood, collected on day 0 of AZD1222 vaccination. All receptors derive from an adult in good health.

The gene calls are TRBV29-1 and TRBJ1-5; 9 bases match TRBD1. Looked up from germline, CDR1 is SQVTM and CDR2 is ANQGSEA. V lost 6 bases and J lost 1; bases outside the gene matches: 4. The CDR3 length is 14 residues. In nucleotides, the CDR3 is TGCAGCGTCCTACAGGGGGCGAGCAATCAGCCCCAGCATTTT. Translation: CSVLQGASNQPQHF.

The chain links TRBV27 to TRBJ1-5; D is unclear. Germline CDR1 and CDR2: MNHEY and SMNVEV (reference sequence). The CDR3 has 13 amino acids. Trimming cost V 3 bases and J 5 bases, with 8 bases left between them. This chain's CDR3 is CASSLRTYQPQHF. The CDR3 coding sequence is TGTGCCAGCAGTTTGAGGACCTATCAGCCCCAGCATTTT.

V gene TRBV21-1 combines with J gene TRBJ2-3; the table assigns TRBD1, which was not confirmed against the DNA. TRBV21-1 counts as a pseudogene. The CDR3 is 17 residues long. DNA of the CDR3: TGTGCCAGCAGCACATCGCCGGGACACTCTAGCACAGATACGCAGTATTTT. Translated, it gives CASSTSPGHSSTDTQYF.

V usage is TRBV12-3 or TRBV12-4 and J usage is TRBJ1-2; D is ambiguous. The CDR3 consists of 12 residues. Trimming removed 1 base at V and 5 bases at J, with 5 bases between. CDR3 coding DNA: TGTGCCAGCAGTTTAGGCCTTTATGGCTACACCTTC. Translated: CASSLGLYGYTF.

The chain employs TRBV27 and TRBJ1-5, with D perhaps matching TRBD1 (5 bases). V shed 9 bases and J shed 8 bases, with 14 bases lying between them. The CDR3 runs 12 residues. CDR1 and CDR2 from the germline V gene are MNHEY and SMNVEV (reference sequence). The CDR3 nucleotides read TGTGCCAGTCGGGGCAATGGGGAGCCCCAGCATTTT. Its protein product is CASRGNGEPQHF.

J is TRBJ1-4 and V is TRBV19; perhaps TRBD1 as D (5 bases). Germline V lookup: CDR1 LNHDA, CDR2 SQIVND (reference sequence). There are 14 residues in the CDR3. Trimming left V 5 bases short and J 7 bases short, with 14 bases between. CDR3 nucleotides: TGTGCCAGTAGTCCCGACAGTATCACTGAAAAACTGTTTTTT. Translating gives CASSPDSITEKLFF.

The CDR3 DNA reads as TGTGCCAGCAGTTACTGGGCGACAGGGGCCACCGGGGAGCTGTTTTTT. Translated: CASSYWATGATGELFF. The V gene is TRBV6-5, the J gene TRBJ2-2; 8 nucleotides line up with TRBD1. CDR1 is MNHEY and CDR2 is SVGAGI in the germline V gene. Germline trimming cut 1 base from V and 4 bases from J; bases unmatched to any gene: 5. This CDR3 spans 16 amino acids.

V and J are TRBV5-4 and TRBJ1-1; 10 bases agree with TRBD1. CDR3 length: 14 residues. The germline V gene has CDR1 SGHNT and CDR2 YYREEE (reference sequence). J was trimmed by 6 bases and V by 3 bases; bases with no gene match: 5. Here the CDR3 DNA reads TGTGCCAGCAGCTCCGGGACAGGGGTCCCTGAAGCTTTCTTT. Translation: CASSSGTGVPEAFF. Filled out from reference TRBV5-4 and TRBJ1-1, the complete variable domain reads ETGVTQSPTHLIKTRGQQVTLRCSSQSGHNTVSWYQQALGQGPQFIFQYYREEENGRGNFPPRFSGLQFPNYSSELNVNALELDDSALYLCASSSGTGVPEAFFGQGTRLTVV.